Reported below is one T cell receptor beta chain. This clonotype was detected ten times or more. Its recognized antigen is unknown. Qualities for individual bases were not recorded, and no much larger clone is one base off. The data derive from a study of T cells in Graves' hyperthyroidism and ophthalmopathy (dated by TCRdb to about 2019). About the investigation overall: Peripheral blood samples were taken at initial diagnosis, before any treatment was given. To identify distinguishing TCR V-J signatures, a discovery cohort of about 100 patients was used, comprising 40 to 45 with Graves' ophthalmopathy and around 60 with stable Graves' hyperthyroidism. Prospective prediction of ophthalmopathy was tested in an independent validation cohort consisting of 18 hyperthyroidism patients and approximately 16 patients who later progressed to ophthalmopathy. The 75 to 100 discovery patients were randomly split 7:3 into training and test sets. In about 6 Graves' hyperthyroidism patients, the study also compared T-cell repertoires from thyroid tissue with T-cell repertoires from blood. Following sampling, methimazole starting at 30 mg daily was given to hyperthyroidism patients, and high-dose intravenous methylprednisolone was given to ophthalmopathy patients. The paper reports TCR Vbeta CDR3 sequencing of about 140 peripheral blood samples: approximately 41 ophthalmopathy, 75 to 80 hyperthyroidism and some 17 progressor patients.

Moderately to severely active disease, a Clinical Activity Score of at least 3, a NOSPECS grade of at least 4, and a duration under 3 months were present in ophthalmopathy patients. Any patient with an uncontrolled infection, another autoimmune disease, pregnancy or lactation was excluded. Diagnoses were established on the basis of clinical symptoms, serum thyroxine and TRAb, thyroid ultrasound, and orbital computed tomography. Ficoll-Paque density gradient centrifugation was used to isolate PBMCs from about 9 ml of fresh peripheral blood. Trizol reagent was used to extract total RNA, and RNA quality was then checked on an Agilent 2100 Bioanalyzer. What the study reported, not specific to this receptor: Ophthalmopathy was separated from stable hyperthyroidism by a 13 V-J signature model, with over 85% sensitivity and roughly 81% specificity obtained in cross-validation and 80%/75% obtained in testing. Most expanded thyroid clonotypes (frequency above 0.001) were also found in blood, which suggests that blood repertoires may mirror thyroid immune responses. No statistical method was used to set the sample size in advance, and investigators knew the group allocation. In validation, progression to ophthalmopathy was predicted by the model with 70.59% sensitivity and 72% to 85% specificity, a median of roughly six months before onset.

The TCR beta CDR3 regions were amplified from the RNA transcripts. A first-round RT-PCR of the TCR CDR3 used the HTBI primer set with the Qiagen OneStep RT-PCR kit. The libraries were constructed in a second round of multiplex PCR and then size-selected and purified. Sequencing of the libraries was done on an Illumina HiSeq2000 using paired-end 100 bp reads. In the source study's methods: Raw data were processed with SOAPnuke, discarding reads with adapters, uncalled bases, mean Phred below 15, or no exact constant-primer or identifier match. High-quality paired reads were merged using COPE v1.2.5, and each unique nucleotide sequence was defined as a clonotype. MiTCR v1.1 was used to align the clonotypes against IMGT TRBV, TRBD and TRBJ reference segments. Only V-J combinations with frequency above 0.0001, covering about 99% of repertoires, were analysed. A TCS score was defined as the ratio between F50 (clonal expansion) and ExV (chaos), using BLOSUM62-based TCRdist between CDR3 peptides within each V-J. Welch's t-statistics and random forest reduced 450 to 600 V-J features to about 13, which were used in a naive Bayes classifier (R e1071). The public reads were quality trimmed at Q25 with fastp and then assembled into clones with MiXCR by TCRdb, keeping productive beta chains. Entries that share a CDR3 protein sequence are merged under the most common genes and DNA. Here the V and J calls rest on TCRdb's processing, not on the authors' analysis. The table for this sample lists some 300,000 distinct CDR3 sequences; approximately 18% of them were counted only once. The top ten hold approximately 35% of the sample.

The TCR comes from a middle-aged man with Graves' ophthalmopathy. Sequenced sample: blood.

The CDR3 region reads CAWSVRQGGNTEAFF. The nucleotide sequence reads as follows: TGTGCCTGGAGTGTACGTCAAGGGGGAAACACTGAAGCTTTCTTT. The V gene is TRBV30 and the J gene is TRBJ1-1; TRBD1 might be the D gene, on 6 matching bases. Sequences GTSNPN (CDR1) and SVGIG (CDR2) are obtained from the germline V gene (reference sequence). The V and J ends are trimmed by 0 bases and 2 bases, leaving 13 bases between them. The CDR3 goes from the cysteine to the phenylalanine over 15 residues. CDR3 DNA is the only sequence kept; it has 45 bases, read in frame from the first base.